This T cell receptor beta chain derives from a study of cytomegalovirus exposure and HLA in healthy donors. Germline assignment: CDR1 MNHNY and CDR2 SVGAGI (reference sequence). The CDR3 runs 13 residues. With 0 bases removed from V and 4 bases from J, the gap between germline ends came to 6 bases. Vbeta (60) and Jbeta (13) primers were used in the PCR. Using immunoSEQ multiplex PCR, the repertoire was profiled, and TCRdb retains in-frame clones only, with some absent. The clone table shows more than 25,000 clones, with the ten largest holding roughly 0.76%. This chain uses TRBV6-6 with TRBJ1-1; D may be TRBD1 (6 bases). Sequenced: PBMCs. This receptor was taken from a man aged 30 to 39 in good health and CMV-seronegative. Here the CDR3 DNA reads TGTGCCAGCAGTTACTCGGGGGCCACTGAAGCTTTCTTT. This encodes CASSYSGATEAFF.